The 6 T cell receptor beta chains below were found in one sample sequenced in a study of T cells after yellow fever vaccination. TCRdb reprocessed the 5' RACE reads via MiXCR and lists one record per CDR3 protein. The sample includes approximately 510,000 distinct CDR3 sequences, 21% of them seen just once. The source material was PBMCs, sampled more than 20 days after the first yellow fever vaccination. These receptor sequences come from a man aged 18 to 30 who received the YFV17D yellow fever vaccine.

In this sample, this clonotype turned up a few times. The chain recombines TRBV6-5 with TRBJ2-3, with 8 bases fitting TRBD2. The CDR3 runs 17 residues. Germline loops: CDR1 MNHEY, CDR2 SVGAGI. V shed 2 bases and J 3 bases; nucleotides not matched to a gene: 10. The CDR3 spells CASSYPTGGGPTDTQYF. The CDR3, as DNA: TGTGCCAGCAGTTACCCTACTGGCGGGGGGCCAACAGATACGCAGTATTTT.

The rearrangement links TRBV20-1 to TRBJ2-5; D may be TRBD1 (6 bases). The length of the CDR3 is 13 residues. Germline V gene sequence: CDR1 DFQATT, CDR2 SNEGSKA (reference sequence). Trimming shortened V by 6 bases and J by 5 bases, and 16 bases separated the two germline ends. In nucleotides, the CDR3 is TGCAGTGCGGAGACGACAGGCACGGAGACCCAGTACTTC. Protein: CSAETTGTETQYF.

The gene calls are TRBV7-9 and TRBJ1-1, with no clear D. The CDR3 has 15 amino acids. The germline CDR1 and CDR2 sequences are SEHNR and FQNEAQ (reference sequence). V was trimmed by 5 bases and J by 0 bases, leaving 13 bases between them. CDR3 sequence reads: CASSPGLQLNTEAFF. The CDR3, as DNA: TGTGCCAGCAGCCCGGGGTTACAGTTGAACACTGAAGCTTTCTTT.

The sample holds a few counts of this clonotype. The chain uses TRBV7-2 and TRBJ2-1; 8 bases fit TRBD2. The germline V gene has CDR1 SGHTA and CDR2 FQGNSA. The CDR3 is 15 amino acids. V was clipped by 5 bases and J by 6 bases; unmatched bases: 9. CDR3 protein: CASSPYSGELNEQFF. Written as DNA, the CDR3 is TGTGCCAGCAGCCCATATAGCGGGGAGCTCAATGAGCAGTTCTTC.

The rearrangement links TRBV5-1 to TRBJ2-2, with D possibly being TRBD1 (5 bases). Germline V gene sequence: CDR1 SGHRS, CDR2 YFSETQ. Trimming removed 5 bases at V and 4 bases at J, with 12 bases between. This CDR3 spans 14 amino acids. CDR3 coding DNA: TGCGCCAGCAGTTCCTTAACAGGCACCGGGGAGCTGTTTTTT. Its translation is CASSSLTGTGELFF.

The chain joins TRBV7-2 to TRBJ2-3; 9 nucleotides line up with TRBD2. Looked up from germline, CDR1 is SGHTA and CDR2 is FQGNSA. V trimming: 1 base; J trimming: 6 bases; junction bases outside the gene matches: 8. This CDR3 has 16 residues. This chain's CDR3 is CASSLGWASGVDTQYF. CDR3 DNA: TGTGCCAGCAGCTTAGGATGGGCTAGCGGGGTGGATACGCAGTATTTT.